Shown below are 21 T cell receptor beta chains from a single sample sequenced in a study of T cells in localized non-small cell lung cancer. This table comes from immunoSEQ multiplex PCR, and its TCRdb copy is limited to in-frame clones, with some not included. The profile covers 61,000 or so clones, with 86% appearing a single time and less than 6% taken by the ten largest. The sample consisted of peripheral blood, taken before any cancer treatment. These receptors all stem from a woman aged 35 to 75 with stage I lung adenocarcinoma.

The CDR3 reads CASSDRGNTEAFF. CDR3 nucleotide sequence: TGTGCCAGCAGTGACAGGGGAAACACTGAAGCTTTCTTT. This chain joins TRBV2 and TRBJ1-1; weak D call: TRBD1 (6 bases). CDR1 is SNHLY and CDR2 is FYNNEI in the germline V gene. The CDR3 is 13 residues long. Trimming cost V 3 bases and J 2 bases, with 7 bases left between them. Complete variable domain (other parts from reference TRBV2 and TRBJ1-1): EPEVTQTPSHQVTQMGQEVILRCVPISNHLYFYWYRQILGQKVEFLVSFYNNEISEKSEIFDDQFSVERPDGSNFTLKIRSTKLEDSAMYFCASSDRGNTEAFFGQGTRLTVV.

The chain links TRBV7-6 to TRBJ2-3; D possibly corresponds to TRBD2 (5 bases). V was cut by 6 bases and J by 0 bases, with 10 bases left in between. The CDR3 has 14 residues. Per germline, CDR1 SGHVS and CDR2 FNYEAQ. CDR3 region: CASSERGSTDTQYF. The CDR3 DNA is TGTGCCAGCAGTGAGAGAGGGAGCACAGATACGCAGTATTTT.

The chain has TRBV27 and TRBJ1-2; D may be TRBD1 (5 bases). Per the germline V gene, CDR1 is MNHEY and CDR2 is SMNVEV (reference sequence). The CDR3 runs to 14 residues. V lost 5 bases and J lost 0, with 10 bases in between. In DNA, the CDR3 is TGTGCCAGCAGTACCCAGGGAGCTAACTATGGCTACACCTTC. This sequence encodes CASSTQGANYGYTF.

V usage is TRBV11-3 and J usage is TRBJ2-7, with 9 bases lining up with TRBD1. This CDR3 comprises 13 residues. With V trimmed by 5 bases and J by 6 bases, 5 bases remained unmatched. CDR1 is SGHNT, CDR2 YENEEA, per germline. The CDR3 loop is CASSPGQGAEQYF. CDR3 nucleotide sequence: TGTGCCAGCAGCCCGGGACAGGGCGCCGAGCAGTACTTC.

This clone was found once. This chain uses TRBV6-6 with TRBJ2-5; D is uncertain. The ends were cut back, 6 bases at V and 2 bases at J, with 7 bases in the middle. The CDR3 length is 12 residues. The germline CDR1 and CDR2 sequences are MNHNY and SVGAGI (reference sequence). The CDR3 nucleotides are TGTGCCAGCAGGGCGACTCAAGAGACCCAGTACTTC. Its translation: CASRATQETQYF.

The chain uses TRBV18 and TRBJ1-3, with 8 bases lining up with TRBD1. CDR3 length: 16 residues. The junction had 4 bases not matched to a gene; V was cut back by 3 bases and J by 0 bases. Germline CDR1 and CDR2: KGHSH and LQKENI. CDR3 region: CASSPGQGISGNTIYF. CDR3 sequence (DNA): TGTGCCAGCTCACCTGGACAGGGCATCTCTGGAAACACCATATATTTT.

The CDR3 sequence: CASSQGGQGRTYEQYF. The CDR3 DNA follows: TGTGCCAGCAGCCAAGGCGGACAGGGAAGGACCTACGAGCAGTACTTC. The chain is built from TRBV4-2 and TRBJ2-7; 8 bases line up with TRBD1. After removal of 1 base from V and 2 bases from J, the junction contained 7 bases not matched to a gene. From germline, CDR1 is LGHNA and CDR2 YNFKEQ. The CDR3 extends over 16 amino acids.

This chain links TRBV7-9 with TRBJ2-5; D is possibly TRBD2 (6 bases). There are 13 residues in the CDR3. Between the trimmed V and J ends, which lost 5 bases and 3 bases, there was a span of 10 bases. Germline V lookup: CDR1 SEHNR, CDR2 FQNEAQ (reference sequence). The CDR3 DNA reads TGTGCCAGCAGCCTTAGCGGAAAAGAGACCCAGTACTTC. This encodes CASSLSGKETQYF.

CDR3 coding DNA: TGTGCCAGCAGCTTGGGACTAGCGGGGGGCTTCGACGAGCAGTACTTC. Its translation is CASSLGLAGGFDEQYF. The chain links TRBV7-6 to TRBJ2-7, with 15 bases matching TRBD2. This CDR3 spans 16 amino acids. V lost 3 bases to trimming and J lost 5 bases; unmatched junction nucleotides: 5. Germline assignment: CDR1 SGHVS and CDR2 FNYEAQ. Combining the CDR3 with reference TRBV7-6 and TRBJ2-7 gives the whole variable domain GAGVSQSPRYKVTKRGQDVALRCDPISGHVSLYWYRQALGQGPEFLTYFNYEAQQDKSGLPNDRFSAERPEGSISTLTIQRTEQRDSAMYRCASSLGLAGGFDEQYFGPGTRLTVT.

The chain carries TRBV5-1 and TRBJ2-3, with 12 bases matching TRBD2. V shed 3 bases, J shed 5 bases, and the junction held 7 bases outside the gene matches. The CDR3 has 16 amino acids. Germline V gene sequence: CDR1 SGHRS, CDR2 YFSETQ. The CDR3 DNA sequence: TGCGCCAGCAGCTCTAGCGGGGGGGCCGGTATAGATACGCAGTATTTT. Residues: CASSSSGGAGIDTQYF. Variable domain in full (rest from reference TRBV5-1 and TRBJ2-3): KAGVTQTPRYLIKTRGQQVTLSCSPISGHRSVSWYQQTPGQGLQFLFEYFSETQRNKGNFPGRFSGRQFSNSRSEMNVSTLELGDSALYLCASSSSGGAGIDTQYFGPGTRLTVL.

This clone was seen only a few times. The V gene is TRBV7-6, the J gene TRBJ2-5, with 13 bases matching TRBD2. The CDR3 runs 17 residues. CDR1 and CDR2 (germline): SGHVS, FNYEAQ. V was clipped by 6 bases and J by 1 base; unmatched bases: 8. This chain's CDR3 is CASSWTSGGLSQETQYF. CDR3 DNA: TGTGCCAGCAGTTGGACTAGCGGGGGCCTCTCCCAAGAGACCCAGTACTTC.

The V gene is TRBV5-1, the J gene TRBJ2-5; TRBD2 matches at 7 bases. V shed 0 bases and J 0 bases; nucleotides not matched to a gene: 5. CDR3 length: 16 amino acids. Germline assignment: CDR1 SGHRS and CDR2 YFSETQ. The CDR3, as DNA: TGCGCCAGCAGCTTGGCAGCTAGCGGCCACCAAGAGACCCAGTACTTC. Translation gives CASSLAASGHQETQYF. The full variable domain, its missing parts supplied by reference TRBV5-1 and TRBJ2-5, is KAGVTQTPRYLIKTRGQQVTLSCSPISGHRSVSWYQQTPGQGLQFLFEYFSETQRNKGNFPGRFSGRQFSNSRSEMNVSTLELGDSALYLCASSLAASGHQETQYFGPGTRLLVL.

As DNA, the CDR3 is TGTGCCATCAGGTCAGAGACAGGGATGAACACTGAAGCTTTCTTT. This gives the protein CAIRSETGMNTEAFF. The chain couples TRBV10-3 to TRBJ1-1; 7 positions agree with TRBD1. Germline-derived CDR1 and CDR2 are ENHRY and SYGVKD. V was pared by 6 bases and J by 0 bases, with 7 bases of the junction left unmatched. The CDR3 has 15 amino acids.

The chain joins TRBV30 to TRBJ2-7, with D hard to call. Germline-derived CDR1 and CDR2 are GTSNPN and SVGIG (reference sequence). V was trimmed by 1 base and J by 5 bases, leaving 12 bases between them. The CDR3 has 13 amino acids. The CDR3 DNA is TGTGCCTGGAGTGGGCTAGTTCGCGACGAGCAGTACTTC. Translated, it gives CAWSGLVRDEQYF.

The rearrangement joins TRBV5-6 to TRBJ2-1; TRBD2 matches 8 bases. The length of the CDR3 is 16 residues. Trimming removed 2 bases from V and 6 bases from J; junction bases left unmatched: 10. The V gene's germline CDR1 is SGHDT and CDR2 YYEEEE. CDR3 residues: CASSFPGLGATNEQFF. The CDR3 DNA sequence: TGTGCCAGCAGCTTTCCGGGACTAGGGGCCACCAATGAGCAGTTCTTC.

The chain employs TRBV4-1 and TRBJ1-1; a weak D match, TRBD1 (5 bases). V was clipped by 4 bases and J by 5 bases, with 17 bases between them. The CDR3 is made up of 15 amino acids. CDR1 and CDR2 (germline): MGHRA, YSYEKL. In nucleotides, the CDR3 is TGCGCCAGCAGCCTAGGGGAGGGAAGGCGAACTGAAGCTTTCTTT. Translated, it gives CASSLGEGRRTEAFF.

This clone was recorded a few times. The rearrangement uses TRBV2 and TRBJ2-1; TRBD2 matches 11 bases. Germline V gene lookup returns CDR1 SNHLY and CDR2 FYNNEI. This CDR3 comprises 15 residues. Trimming cost V 4 bases and J 9 bases; bases outside gene matches: 8. CDR3 loop: CASSGVAGGLGEQFF. In nucleotides, the CDR3 is TGTGCCAGCAGTGGGGTAGCGGGGGGGCTCGGTGAGCAGTTCTTC.

This chain joins TRBV19 and TRBJ1-1; D gene ambiguous. Trimming left V 0 bases short and J 6 bases short, with 8 bases between. CDR3 size: 13 residues. Germline CDR1 reads LNHDA; CDR2 reads SQIVND (reference sequence). The CDR3 bases are TGTGCCAGTAGTATAGATCGGGGTTCTGAAGCTTTCTTT. It translates to CASSIDRGSEAFF.

The chain carries TRBV7-8 and TRBJ1-5; tentatively, D is TRBD1 (5 bases). V was clipped by 1 base and J by 0 bases, with 10 bases between them. Germline lookup yields CDR1 SGHVS and CDR2 FQNEAQ. The CDR3 consists of 16 residues. The CDR3 nucleotides read TGTGCCAGCAGCTTAGACCAGGGTTATAGCAATCAGCCCCAGCATTTT. Translation: CASSLDQGYSNQPQHF. The full variable domain, with the rest looked up from reference TRBV7-8 and TRBJ1-5, is GAGVSQSPRYKVAKRGQDVALRCDPISGHVSLFWYQQALGQGPEFLTYFQNEAQLDKSGLPSDRFFAERPEGSVSTLKIQRTQQEDSAVYLCASSLDQGYSNQPQHFGDGTRLSIL.

The genes are TRBV4-3 and TRBJ1-4; no clear D. CDR3 size: 15 residues. Germline V gene data show CDR1 as LGHNA and CDR2 as YSLEER. Trimming took off 0 bases at V and 8 bases at J, with 13 bases between the two ends. CDR3 residues: CASSQEVGPVEKLFF. CDR3 sequence (DNA): TGCGCCAGCAGCCAAGAGGTGGGCCCTGTCGAAAAACTGTTTTTT.

The chain carries TRBV7-2 and TRBJ2-3; the D gene is possibly TRBD1 (5 bases). The CDR3 is made up of 14 amino acids. Germline-derived CDR1 and CDR2 are SGHTA and FQGNSA. The V end lost 4 bases, the J end lost 3 bases, and 11 bases lay between the germline ends. The CDR3 DNA reads TGTGCCAGCAGCTATAGGCAGGGAACAGATACGCAGTATTTT. Translated: CASSYRQGTDTQYF.